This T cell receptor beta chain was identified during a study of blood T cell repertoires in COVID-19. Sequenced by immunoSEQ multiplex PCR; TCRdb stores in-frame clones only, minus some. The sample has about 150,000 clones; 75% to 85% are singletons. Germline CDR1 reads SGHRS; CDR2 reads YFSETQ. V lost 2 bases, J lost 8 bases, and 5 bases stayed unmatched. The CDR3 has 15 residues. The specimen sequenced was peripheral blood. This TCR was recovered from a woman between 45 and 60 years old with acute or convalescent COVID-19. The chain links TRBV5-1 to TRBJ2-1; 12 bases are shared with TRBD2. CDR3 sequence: CASSLSSGGAYEQFF. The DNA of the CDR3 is TGCGCCAGCAGCTTATCTAGCGGGGGGGCCTATGAGCAGTTCTTC.